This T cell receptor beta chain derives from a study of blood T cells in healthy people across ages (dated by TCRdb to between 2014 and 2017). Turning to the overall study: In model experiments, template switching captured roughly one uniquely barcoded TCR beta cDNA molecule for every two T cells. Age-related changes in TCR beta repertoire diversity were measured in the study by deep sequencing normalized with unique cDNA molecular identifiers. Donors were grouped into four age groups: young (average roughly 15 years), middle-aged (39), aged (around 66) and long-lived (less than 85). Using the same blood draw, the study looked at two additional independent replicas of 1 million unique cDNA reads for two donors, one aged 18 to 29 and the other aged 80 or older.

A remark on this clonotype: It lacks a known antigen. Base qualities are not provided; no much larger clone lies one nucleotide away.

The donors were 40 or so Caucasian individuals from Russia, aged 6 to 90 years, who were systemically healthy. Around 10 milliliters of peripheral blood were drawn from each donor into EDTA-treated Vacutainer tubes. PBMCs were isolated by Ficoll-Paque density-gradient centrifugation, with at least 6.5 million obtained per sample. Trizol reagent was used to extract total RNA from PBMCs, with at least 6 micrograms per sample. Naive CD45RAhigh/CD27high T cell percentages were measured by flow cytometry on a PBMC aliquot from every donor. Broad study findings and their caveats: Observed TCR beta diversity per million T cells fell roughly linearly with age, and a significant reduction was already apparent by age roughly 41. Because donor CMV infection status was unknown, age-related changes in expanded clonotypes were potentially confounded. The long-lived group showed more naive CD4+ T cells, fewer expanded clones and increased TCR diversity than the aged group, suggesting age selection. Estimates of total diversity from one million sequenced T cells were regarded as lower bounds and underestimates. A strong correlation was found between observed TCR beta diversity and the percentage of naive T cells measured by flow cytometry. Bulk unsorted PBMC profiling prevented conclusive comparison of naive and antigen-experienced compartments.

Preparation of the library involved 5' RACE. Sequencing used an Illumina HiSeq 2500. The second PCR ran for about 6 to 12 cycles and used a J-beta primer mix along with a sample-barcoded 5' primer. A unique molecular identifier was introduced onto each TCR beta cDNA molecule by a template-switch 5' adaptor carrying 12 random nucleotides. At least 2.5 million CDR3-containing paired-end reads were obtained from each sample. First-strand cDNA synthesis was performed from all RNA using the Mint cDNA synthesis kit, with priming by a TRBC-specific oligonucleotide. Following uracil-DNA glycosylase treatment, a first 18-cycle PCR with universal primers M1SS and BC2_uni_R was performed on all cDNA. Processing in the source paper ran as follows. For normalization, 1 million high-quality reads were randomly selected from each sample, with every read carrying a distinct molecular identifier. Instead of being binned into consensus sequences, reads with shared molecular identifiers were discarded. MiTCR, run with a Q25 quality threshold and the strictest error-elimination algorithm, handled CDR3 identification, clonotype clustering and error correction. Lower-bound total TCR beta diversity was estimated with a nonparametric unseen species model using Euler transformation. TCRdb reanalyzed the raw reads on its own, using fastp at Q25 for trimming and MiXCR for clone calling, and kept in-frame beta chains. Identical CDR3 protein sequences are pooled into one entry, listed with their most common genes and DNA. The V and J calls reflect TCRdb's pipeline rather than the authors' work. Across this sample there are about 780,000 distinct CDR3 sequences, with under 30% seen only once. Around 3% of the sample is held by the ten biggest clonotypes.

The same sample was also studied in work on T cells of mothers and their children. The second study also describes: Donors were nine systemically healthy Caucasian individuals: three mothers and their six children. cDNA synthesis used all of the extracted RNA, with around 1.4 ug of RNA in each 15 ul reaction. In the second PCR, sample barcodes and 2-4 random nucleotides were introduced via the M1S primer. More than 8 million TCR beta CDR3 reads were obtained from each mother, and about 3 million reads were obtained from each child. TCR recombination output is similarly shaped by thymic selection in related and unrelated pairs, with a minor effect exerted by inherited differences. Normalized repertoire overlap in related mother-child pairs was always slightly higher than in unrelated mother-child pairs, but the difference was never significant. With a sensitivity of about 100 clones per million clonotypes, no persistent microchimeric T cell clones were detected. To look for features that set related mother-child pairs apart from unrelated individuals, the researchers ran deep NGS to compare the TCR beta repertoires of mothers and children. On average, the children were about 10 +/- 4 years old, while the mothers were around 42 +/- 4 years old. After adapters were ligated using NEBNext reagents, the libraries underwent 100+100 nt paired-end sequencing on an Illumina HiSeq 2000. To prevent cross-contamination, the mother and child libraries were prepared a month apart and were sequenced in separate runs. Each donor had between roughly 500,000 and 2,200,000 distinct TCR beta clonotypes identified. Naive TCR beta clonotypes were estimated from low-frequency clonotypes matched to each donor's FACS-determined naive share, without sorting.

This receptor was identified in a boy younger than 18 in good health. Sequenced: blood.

The DNA sequence is TGTGCCAGCAGTTTATACAGGGGGCCTTACGAGCAGTACTTC. This gives the protein CASSLYRGPYEQYF. Recombination linked TRBV28 to TRBJ2-7, with 9 bases in between that match TRBD1. Spanning cysteine to phenylalanine, the CDR3 consists of 14 amino acids. The read is trimmed to its CDR3 DNA, 42 bases read in frame from base 1. V loses 1 base at its end and J loses 4 bases; junction bases beyond the gene matches: 2. The CDR1 and CDR2 encoded by the germline V gene are MDHEN and SYDVKM.